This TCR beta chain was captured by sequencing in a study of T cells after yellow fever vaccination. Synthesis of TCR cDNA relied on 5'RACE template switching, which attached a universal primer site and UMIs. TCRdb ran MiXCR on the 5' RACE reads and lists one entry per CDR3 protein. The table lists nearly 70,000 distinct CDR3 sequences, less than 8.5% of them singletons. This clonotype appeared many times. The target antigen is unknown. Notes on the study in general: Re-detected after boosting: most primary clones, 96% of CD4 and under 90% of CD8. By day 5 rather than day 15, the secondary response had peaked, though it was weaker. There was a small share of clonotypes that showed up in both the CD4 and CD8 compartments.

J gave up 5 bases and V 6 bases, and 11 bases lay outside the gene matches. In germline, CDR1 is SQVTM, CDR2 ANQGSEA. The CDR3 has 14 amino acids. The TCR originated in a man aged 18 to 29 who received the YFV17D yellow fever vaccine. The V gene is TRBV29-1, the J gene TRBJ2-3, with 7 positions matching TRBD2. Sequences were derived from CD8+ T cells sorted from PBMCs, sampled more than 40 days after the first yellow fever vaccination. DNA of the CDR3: TGCAGCGTCGAGAGAGCGGGGTCCGGAGATACGCAGTATTTT. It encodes CSVERAGSGDTQYF.